The 17 T cell receptor beta chains listed next were all sequenced from one sample in a study of identifying expanded T cells in peripheral blood (dated by TCRdb to 2018 to 2020). Receptor amplification or capture employed the immunoSEQ multiplex PCR assay. TCRdb re-hosts the immuneACCESS table, in-frame sequences only. Its copies lack some clones; in the studies checked, an unresolved V gene accounts for under half of them, and the cause for the rest is not known. The sample records about 90,000 clones, around 86% of which are singletons. Jointly, the top ten make up 5.6% of the sample. Sequenced input: blood. The receptor source for this set is a person aged 18-70 years in good health.

The chain links TRBV5-1 to TRBJ1-1, with D unclear. Between the trimmed V and J ends, which lost 0 bases and 4 bases, there was a span of 10 bases. The germline V gene encodes CDR1 SGHRS and CDR2 YFSETQ. CDR3 length: 14 amino acids. Here the CDR3 reads CASSLDRSITEAFF. The CDR3 nucleotides are TGCGCCAGCAGCTTGGATAGGAGTATCACTGAAGCTTTCTTT.

This clone was counted between two and nine times. The V call is TRBV7-6, the J call TRBJ2-5, with D unresolved. CDR3 length equals 12 residues. V dropped 3 bases and J dropped 5 bases, with 7 bases sitting between them. CDR1 is SGHVS, CDR2 FNYEAQ, per germline. CDR3 amino acids: CASSFVSETQYF. The CDR3, as DNA: TGTGCCAGCAGCTTCGTTAGTGAGACCCAGTACTTC. Filled out from reference TRBV7-6 and TRBJ2-5, the complete variable domain reads GAGVSQSPRYKVTKRGQDVALRCDPISGHVSLYWYRQALGQGPEFLTYFNYEAQQDKSGLPNDRFSAERPEGSISTLTIQRTEQRDSAMYRCASSFVSETQYFGPGTRLLVL.

The V and J genes are TRBV4-1 and TRBJ1-2; 8 bases align to TRBD1. V trimming: 2 bases; J trimming: 9 bases; junction bases outside the gene matches: 11. This CDR3 spans 15 amino acids. Germline V gene lookup returns CDR1 MGHRA and CDR2 YSYEKL. This CDR3 reads CASSQPWTGPKSYTF. CDR3 DNA: TGCGCCAGCAGCCAACCCTGGACAGGGCCTAAGAGCTACACCTTC.

The chain couples TRBV27 to TRBJ1-2; TRBD1 matches 8 bases. Germline lookup yields CDR1 MNHEY and CDR2 SMNVEV (reference sequence). With 3 bases clipped from V and 4 bases from J, the junction kept 7 bases outside the gene matches. There are 15 residues in the CDR3. The CDR3 region is CASSLGTGGSYGYTF. In nucleotides, the CDR3 is TGTGCCAGCAGTTTGGGAACAGGGGGGAGCTATGGCTACACCTTC.

This sequence joins TRBV19 and TRBJ1-2, with TRBD1 as a possible D gene (6 bases). The germline CDR1 and CDR2 sequences are LNHDA and SQIVND (reference sequence). V shed 3 bases and J shed 6 bases, with 11 bases lying between them. The CDR3 has 13 amino acids. The DNA for the CDR3 is TGTGCCAGTAGTATTGGCAGGGGAAATGGCTACACCTTC. Its translation: CASSIGRGNGYTF.

A few counts support this clone. The rearrangement uses TRBV7-9 and TRBJ1-6; D might be TRBD1 (6 bases). V was clipped by 8 bases and J by 5 bases, with 16 bases between them. CDR1 and CDR2 from the germline V gene are SEHNR and FQNEAQ (reference sequence). CDR3 length equals 15 residues. Here the CDR3 DNA reads TGTGCCAGCTCTTTCGGACAGCTCCATAATTCACCCCTCCACTTT. This translates into CASSFGQLHNSPLHF.

V usage is TRBV2 and J usage is TRBJ2-3, with 7 bases lining up with TRBD1. Per the germline V gene, CDR1 is SNHLY and CDR2 is FYNNEI. With 4 bases clipped from V and 2 bases from J, the junction kept 6 bases outside the gene matches. This CDR3 region has 15 residues. CDR3 bases: TGTGCCAGCAGTGGGGGACAGATCCTCACAGATACGCAGTATTTT. As protein: CASSGGQILTDTQYF. The whole variable domain, remainder taken from reference TRBV2 and TRBJ2-3, is EPEVTQTPSHQVTQMGQEVILRCVPISNHLYFYWYRQILGQKVEFLVSFYNNEISEKSEIFDDQFSVERPDGSNFTLKIRSTKLEDSAMYFCASSGGQILTDTQYFGPGTRLTVL.

This clone was detected only a few times. The chain is built from TRBV5-5 and TRBJ1-6, with a weak D call TRBD1 (5 bases). Germline lookup yields CDR1 SGHKS and CDR2 YYEKEE (reference sequence). With 0 bases removed from V and 6 bases from J, the gap between germline ends came to 7 bases. The CDR3 contains 14 residues. CDR3 in DNA: TGTGCCAGCAGCTTGGAGGGACGTAATTCACCCCTCCACTTT. Protein product: CASSLEGRNSPLHF. Using reference TRBV5-5 and TRBJ1-6 for the parts outside the CDR3, the full variable domain is DAGVTQSPTHLIKTRGQQVTLRCSPISGHKSVSWYQQVLGQGPQFIFQYYEKEERGRGNFPDRFSARQFPNYSSELNVNALLLGDSALYLCASSLEGRNSPLHFGNGTRLTVT.

The chain joins TRBV11-2 to TRBJ2-3, with D tentatively TRBD2 (6 bases). The V end was cut by 6 bases, the J end by 9 bases, with 16 bases between. The CDR3 length is 13 residues. Germline V gene data show CDR1 as SGHAT and CDR2 as FQNNGV. The CDR3 spells CASSQENSGTQYF. CDR3 in DNA: TGTGCCAGCAGTCAAGAAAATAGCGGCACGCAGTATTTT.

The CDR3 coding sequence is TGTGCCACCAGCAGAGTTTATAGTACGCGGCAGGCAAAAACCGGGGAGCTGTTTTTT. The encoded protein is CATSRVYSTRQAKTGELFF. V gene TRBV15 combines with J gene TRBJ2-2; no clear D gene. V lost 1 base, J lost 5 bases, and 23 bases lay in between. This CDR3 contains 19 residues. The germline V gene encodes CDR1 LNHNV and CDR2 YYDKDF (reference sequence).

The chain uses TRBV6-5 and TRBJ1-2; tentative D call: TRBD1 (5 bases). The length of the CDR3 is 14 residues. The germline V gene encodes CDR1 MNHEY and CDR2 SVGAGI. The V gene lost 1 base and the J gene lost 5 bases, with 11 bases spanning the gap. In nucleotides, the CDR3 is TGTGCCAGCAGTTACTGGGGGAACCAGTATGGCTACACCTTC. Translation: CASSYWGNQYGYTF.

The chain links TRBV6-5 to TRBJ2-3; the D gene is possibly TRBD2 (5 bases). V was shortened by 5 bases and J by 4 bases, with 16 bases between the two germline ends. There are 15 residues in the CDR3. Germline values: CDR1 MNHEY, CDR2 SVGAGI. The CDR3: CASSNIVGASDTQYF. The CDR3 DNA follows: TGTGCCAGCAGTAACATTGTGGGAGCATCAGATACGCAGTATTTT.

This clone has a single count. The chain uses TRBV7-8 and TRBJ1-6; D is perhaps TRBD1 (5 bases). V lost 1 base and J lost 6, with 19 bases in between. This CDR3 spans 18 amino acids. Per the germline V gene, CDR1 is SGHVS and CDR2 is FQNEAQ. DNA for the CDR3: TGTGCCAGCAGCTTAGAAGGGCAGGGCGGGCCCTTTAATTCACCCCTCCACTTT. This translates into CASSLEGQGGPFNSPLHF.

This chain links TRBV18 with TRBJ2-7, with D perhaps TRBD2 (6 bases). Germline CDR1 reads KGHSH; CDR2 reads LQKENI. V was cut by 3 bases and J by 7 bases, with 13 bases left in between. This CDR3 comprises 13 residues. DNA for the CDR3: TGTGCCAGCTCACCGAACGGAGGGAGGGAGCAGTACTTC. Amino acid sequence: CASSPNGGREQYF.

The chain has TRBV5-1 and TRBJ1-2; possibly TRBD1 for D (6 bases). This CDR3 spans 15 amino acids. The germline CDR1 and CDR2 sequences are SGHRS and YFSETQ. The ends were cut back, 4 bases at V and 0 bases at J, with 13 bases in the middle. The CDR3 region has the DNA TGCGCCAGCAGCCCTGCAGGGGTACCTAACTATGGCTACACCTTC. Protein sequence: CASSPAGVPNYGYTF.

This clone has just a few counts. The chain has TRBV9 and TRBJ1-5; TRBD1 aligns across 7 bases. V was pared by 4 bases and J by 5 bases, with 9 bases of the junction left unmatched. Germline CDR1 SGDLS, CDR2 YYNGEE. The CDR3 extends over 15 amino acids. CDR3 coding DNA: TGTGCCAGCAGCCCAGGGACAGTTACCCATCAGCCCCAGCATTTT. Translated: CASSPGTVTHQPQHF.

This clone was detected only once. The V and J genes are TRBV7-2 and TRBJ1-1; D not resolved. CDR3 length equals 15 residues. Germline V CDR1 and CDR2: SGHTA, FQGNSA. Trimming removed 5 bases at V and 1 base at J, with 14 bases between. The CDR3 is CASSRRVMGNTEAFF. For the CDR3, the DNA is TGTGCCAGCAGCCGACGGGTAATGGGGAACACTGAAGCTTTCTTT.